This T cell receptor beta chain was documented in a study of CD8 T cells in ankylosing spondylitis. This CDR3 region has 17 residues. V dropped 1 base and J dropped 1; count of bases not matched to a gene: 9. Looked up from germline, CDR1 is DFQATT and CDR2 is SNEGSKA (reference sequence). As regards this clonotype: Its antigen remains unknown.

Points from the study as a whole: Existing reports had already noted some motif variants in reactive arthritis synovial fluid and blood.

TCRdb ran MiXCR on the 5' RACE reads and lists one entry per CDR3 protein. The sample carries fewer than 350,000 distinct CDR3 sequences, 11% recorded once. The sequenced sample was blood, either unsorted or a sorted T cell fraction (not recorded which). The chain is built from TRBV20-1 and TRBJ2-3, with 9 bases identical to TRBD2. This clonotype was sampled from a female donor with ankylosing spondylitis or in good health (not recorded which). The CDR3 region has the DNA TGCAGTGCTAGAGTCGCGGGAGGGCGCGGGGGCACAGATACGCAGTATTTT. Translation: CSARVAGGRGGTDTQYF.